Below, 14 T cell receptor beta chains from the same sample are listed, as sequenced in a study of identical twins. Using its own MiXCR run on the 5' RACE reads, TCRdb lists one record per CDR3 protein. The profile covers under 900,000 distinct CDR3 sequences, with about 12% appearing a single time and 1.5% to 2% taken by the ten largest. The sample was also reused in another study, on yellow fever vaccine responses in identical twins.

The sequenced sample was PBMCs. The receptors originated from a woman aged 18-29 years in good health.

The chain links TRBV20-1 to TRBJ2-7; tentatively, D is TRBD1 (6 bases). Germline V CDR1 and CDR2: DFQATT, SNEGSKA (reference sequence). Trimming took off 4 bases at V and 3 bases at J, with 10 bases between the two ends. This CDR3 has 12 residues. The CDR3 DNA sequence: TGCAGTGCTAATCACAGGGACTACGAGCAGTACTTC. Translating it yields CSANHRDYEQYF.

The chain employs TRBV2 and TRBJ1-1, with 9 bases lining up with TRBD1. The CDR3 has 15 amino acids. CDR1 and CDR2 from the germline V gene are SNHLY and FYNNEI. Trimming removed 6 bases from V and 4 bases from J; junction bases left unmatched: 9. The CDR3 region is CASSDNRGPSTEAFF. The CDR3 DNA reads as TGTGCCAGCAGCGATAACAGGGGGCCGAGCACTGAAGCTTTCTTT.

This clonotype came up many times. A junction boundary mismatches the germline segment, possibly from a read error. The chain uses TRBV5-1 and TRBJ2-1, with a possible D match to TRBD2 (6 bases). Looked up from germline, CDR1 is SGHRS and CDR2 is YFSETQ. The CDR3 extends over 14 amino acids. The CDR3 reads CASSLGGSGNEQFF. The CDR3 DNA reads TGTGCCAGCAGTTTGGGGGGTTCTGGTAATGAGCAGTTCTTC.

This chain uses TRBV5-1 with TRBJ2-3; 9 positions match TRBD2. The CDR3 covers 15 residues. Germline CDR1 is SGHRS and CDR2 is YFSETQ. The ends lost 4 bases at V and 3 bases at J; junction bases unmatched: 6. CDR3 sequence (DNA): TGCGCCAGCAGCCCATCTAGCGGGATAACAGATACGCAGTATTTT. It codes for CASSPSSGITDTQYF.

This clonotype was counted many times. The chain recombines TRBV10-3 with TRBJ1-4; D is unresolved. The CDR3 totals 15 residues. V lost 3 bases, J lost 5 bases, and 13 bases lay in between. The V gene's germline CDR1 is ENHRY and CDR2 SYGVKD. This chain's CDR3 is CAISEVAAGNEKLFF. In DNA form, the CDR3 reads TGTGCCATCAGTGAAGTCGCGGCGGGAAATGAAAAACTGTTTTTT.

V gene TRBV29-1 combines with J gene TRBJ2-1, with D perhaps TRBD2 (6 bases). Trimming removed 7 bases at V and 7 bases at J, with 11 bases between. The CDR3 has 11 residues. Germline V gene sequence: CDR1 SQVTM, CDR2 ANQGSEA. CDR3 nucleotide sequence: TGCAGCGCCCGACTAGAGAATGAGCAGTTCTTC. Protein product: CSARLENEQFF.

This rearrangement joins TRBV2 to TRBJ2-3, with TRBD1 as a possible D gene (5 bases). Germline V gene data show CDR1 as SNHLY and CDR2 as FYNNEI. This CDR3 comprises 12 residues. V was cut by 9 bases and J by 2 bases, with 9 bases left in between. This CDR3 is CASGALTDTQYF. The CDR3 DNA reads as TGTGCCAGTGGGGCCCTCACAGATACGCAGTATTTT.

J is TRBJ2-1 and V is TRBV4-1, with a possible D match to TRBD2 (6 bases). From germline, CDR1 is MGHRA and CDR2 YSYEKL. The V and J ends lost 1 base and 7 bases respectively, with 14 bases between them. The CDR3 contains 15 residues. CDR3 region: CASSQVTGAKNEQFF. CDR3 DNA: TGCGCCAGCAGCCAAGTAACGGGAGCGAAAAATGAGCAGTTCTTC.

The gene calls are TRBV12-5 and TRBJ2-5; D is ambiguous. This CDR3 region has 12 residues. Trimming removed 6 bases at V and 3 bases at J, with 8 bases between. Germline loops: CDR1 LGHNT, CDR2 FRNRAP. The CDR3 here is CASGSHKETQYF. Written as DNA, the CDR3 is TGTGCTAGTGGCTCGCATAAAGAGACCCAGTACTTC.

The J gene is TRBJ2-3, the V gene TRBV12-3 or TRBV12-4; TRBD2 matches at 11 bases. V lost 6 bases to trimming and J lost 1 base; unmatched junction nucleotides: 15. This CDR3 spans 19 amino acids. CDR3: CASSRDTSGSRSRTDTQYF. The CDR3 nucleotides read TGTGCCAGCAGCCGCGATACTAGCGGGAGTCGTTCTCGCACAGATACGCAGTATTTT.

This clonotype turned up a few times. The chain has TRBV25-1 and TRBJ2-1; D ambiguous. The CDR3 sequence is 15 residues long. V lost 0 bases to trimming and J lost 10 bases, with 16 bases between them. Germline V CDR1 and CDR2: MGHDK, SYGVNS. CDR3 amino acids: CASSEYLNVPVEQFF. CDR3 DNA: TGTGCCAGCAGTGAATATCTTAACGTCCCGGTGGAGCAGTTCTTC.

The V call is TRBV12-3 or TRBV12-4, the J call TRBJ1-2; TRBD1 aligns across 9 bases. After removal of 5 bases from V and 6 bases from J, the junction contained 7 bases not matched to a gene. The CDR3 runs 14 residues. CDR3 loop: CASSPTGGVDGYTF. The DNA of the CDR3 is TGTGCCAGCAGTCCTACAGGGGGCGTCGATGGCTACACCTTC.

This chain uses TRBV5-1 with TRBJ2-3; D is unclear. This CDR3 has 14 amino acids. The germline V gene has CDR1 SGHRS and CDR2 YFSETQ. The ends were cut back, 1 base at V and 1 base at J, with 7 bases in the middle. CDR3 loop: CASSLLEGTDTQYF. In nucleotides, the CDR3 is TGCGCCAGCAGCTTGTTAGAGGGCACAGATACGCAGTATTTT.

The chain is built from TRBV3-1 and TRBJ2-1; no reliable D call. The CDR3 loop spans 13 amino acids. Looked up from germline, CDR1 is LGHDT and CDR2 is YNNKEL (reference sequence). V lost 3 bases, J lost 6 bases, and 9 bases lay in between. The CDR3 is CASSHPTGNEQFF. The CDR3 DNA follows: TGTGCCAGCAGCCATCCTACGGGCAATGAGCAGTTCTTC.